Detailed here is one T cell receptor beta chain. Its antigen is currently unknown. This sample is part of a study of vaccination and CD4 T cells after COVID-19. Study information: There were two doses of either BNT162b2 or mRNA-1273 vaccine given to participants. As a positive control, some control cultures were given a CEFX pool, while others were given an HIV-1 Nef pool or no peptide.

Scientists ran DNA taken from cultured CD4+ T cells through the Oncomine TCR Beta short-read assay for sequencing. Using its own MiXCR run on the PCR reads, TCRdb lists one record per CDR3 protein. The sample consists of 15,000 to 25,000 distinct CDR3 sequences, approximately 52% of them appearing once. The treatment: roughly nine-day PBMC culture with coronavirus spike peptide pools or control peptides (ViraFEST assay). Germline CDR1 is DFQATT and CDR2 is SNEGSKA (reference sequence). With 5 bases clipped from V and 9 bases from J, the junction kept 11 bases outside the gene matches. The CDR3 has 14 amino acids. Study-wide results and limits: Post-vaccination, and not before, a median 86.3% of reactive clones appeared in convalescent patients.

The material sequenced was CD4+ T cells from blood, cultured in vitro. This TCR came from a human donor who had recovered from COVID-19. The genes are TRBV20-1 and TRBJ2-1; 9 bases match TRBD1. CDR3 residues: CSAPKRTGAGEQFF. As DNA, the CDR3 is TGCAGTGCTCCAAAAAGGACAGGGGCAGGTGAGCAGTTCTTC.